Each of the 8 T cell receptor beta chains below was sequenced from the same sample in a study of T cells expressing NK-cell markers. No DNA is given; TCRdb re-called the 5' RACE reads and lists each CDR3 protein once. The sample has about 410,000 distinct CDR3 sequences; the top ten hold about 10%. The sample comprised blood T cells: a sorted CD56 or NKG2C T cell subset, CD4+ or CD8+ T cells, or bulk PBMC T cells (not recorded which). All receptors derive from a woman between 45 and 65 years old in good health.

This chain connects TRBV5-1 to TRBJ2-1; with no DNA, the TCRdb D assignment of TRBD2 cannot be verified. This CDR3 has 18 residues. CDR1 and CDR2 (germline): SGHRS, YFSETQ. The CDR3 spells CASSYGLAGGFWYNEQFF.

The chain carries TRBV11-2 and TRBJ2-1; TCRdb returns TRBD1, unconfirmable since there is no DNA. CDR1 and CDR2 from the germline V gene are SGHAT and FQNNGV. There are 12 residues in the CDR3. CDR3 residues: CASRTTKGGQFF.

The CDR3 loop is CASSLATGRDEQYF. V and J are TRBV5-1 and TRBJ2-7; TCRdb proposes TRBD2, but this gene call is untestable without DNA. Germline CDR1 SGHRS, CDR2 YFSETQ. The CDR3 extends over 14 amino acids.

The chain is built from TRBV9 and TRBJ2-5; the TRBD2 assignment by TCRdb is unverifiable without DNA. The CDR3 sequence is 18 residues long. In germline, CDR1 is SGDLS, CDR2 YYNGEE. Here the CDR3 reads CASSVGLAGRGRQETQYF.

V is TRBV12-3 or TRBV12-4 and J is TRBJ1-1; TCRdb's D call, TRBD1, is unchecked because there is no DNA. The CDR3 is made up of 12 amino acids. The CDR3 is CASSPSGYSAFF.

CDR3 in amino acids: CASSQEIGTRDEQYF. This sequence joins TRBV14 and TRBJ2-7; absent DNA, TCRdb's TRBD2 call cannot be checked. Germline-derived CDR1 and CDR2 are SGHDN and FVKESK. The CDR3 extends over 15 amino acids.

The gene calls are TRBV6-1 and TRBJ2-1; the TCRdb D gene call, TRBD2, has no DNA to confirm it. The CDR3 contains 13 residues. Looked up from germline, CDR1 is MNHNS and CDR2 is SASEGT. CDR3 in amino acids: CATSPGTSGSRFF.

The chain joins TRBV3-1 to TRBJ2-5; the TRBD2 assignment by TCRdb is unverifiable without DNA. CDR1 and CDR2 (germline): LGHDT, YNNKEL (reference sequence). The CDR3 runs to 15 residues. CDR3 residues: CASSQARSGQETQYF.